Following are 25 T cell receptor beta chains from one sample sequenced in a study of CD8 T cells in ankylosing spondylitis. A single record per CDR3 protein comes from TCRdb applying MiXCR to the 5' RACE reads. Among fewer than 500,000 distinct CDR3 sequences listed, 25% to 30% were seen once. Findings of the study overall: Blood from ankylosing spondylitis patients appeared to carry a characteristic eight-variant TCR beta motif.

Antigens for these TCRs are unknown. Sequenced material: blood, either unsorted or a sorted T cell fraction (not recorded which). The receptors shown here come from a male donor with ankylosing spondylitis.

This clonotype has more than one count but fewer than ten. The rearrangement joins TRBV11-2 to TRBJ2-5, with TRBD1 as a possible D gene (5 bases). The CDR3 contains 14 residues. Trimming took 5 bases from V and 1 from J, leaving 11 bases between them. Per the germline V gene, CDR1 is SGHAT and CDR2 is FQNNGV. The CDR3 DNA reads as TGTGCCAGCAGCCCGAGACAGAGCCAAGAGACCCAGTACTTC. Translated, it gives CASSPRQSQETQYF.

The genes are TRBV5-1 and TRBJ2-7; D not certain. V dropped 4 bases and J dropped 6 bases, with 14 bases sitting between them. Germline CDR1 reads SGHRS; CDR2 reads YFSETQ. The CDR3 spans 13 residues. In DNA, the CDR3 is TGCGCCAGCAGCAAGGAGATAACGGGCGAGCAGTACTTC. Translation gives CASSKEITGEQYF. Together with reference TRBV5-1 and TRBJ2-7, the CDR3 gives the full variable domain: KAGVTQTPRYLIKTRGQQVTLSCSPISGHRSVSWYQQTPGQGLQFLFEYFSETQRNKGNFPGRFSGRQFSNSRSEMNVSTLELGDSALYLCASSKEITGEQYFGPGTRLTVT.

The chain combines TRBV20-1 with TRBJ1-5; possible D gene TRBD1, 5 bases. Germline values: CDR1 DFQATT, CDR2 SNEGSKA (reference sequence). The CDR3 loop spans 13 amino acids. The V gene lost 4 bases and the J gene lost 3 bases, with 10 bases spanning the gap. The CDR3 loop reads CSAKDGANQPQHF. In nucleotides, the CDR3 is TGCAGTGCTAAGGATGGGGCCAATCAGCCCCAGCATTTT.

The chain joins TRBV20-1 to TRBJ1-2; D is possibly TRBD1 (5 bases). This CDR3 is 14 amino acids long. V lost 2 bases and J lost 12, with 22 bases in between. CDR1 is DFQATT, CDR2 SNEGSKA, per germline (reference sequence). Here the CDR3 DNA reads TGCAGTGCTAGATTCACAGGCCGAGGGACTCCCAACACCTTC. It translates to CSARFTGRGTPNTF.

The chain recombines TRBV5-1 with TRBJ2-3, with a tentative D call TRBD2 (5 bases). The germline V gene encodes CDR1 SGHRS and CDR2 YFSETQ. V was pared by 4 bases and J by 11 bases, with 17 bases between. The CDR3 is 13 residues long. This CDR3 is CASSPSFEGQQYF. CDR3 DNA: TGCGCCAGCAGCCCCAGCTTCGAGGGCCAGCAGTATTTT.

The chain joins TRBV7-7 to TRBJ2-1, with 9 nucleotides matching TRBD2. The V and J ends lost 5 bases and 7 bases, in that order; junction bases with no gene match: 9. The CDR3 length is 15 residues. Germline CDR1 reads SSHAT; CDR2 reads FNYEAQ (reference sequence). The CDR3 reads CASSLQAGGPNEQFF. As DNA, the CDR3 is TGTGCCAGCAGCCTTCAGGCGGGAGGGCCTAATGAGCAGTTCTTC.

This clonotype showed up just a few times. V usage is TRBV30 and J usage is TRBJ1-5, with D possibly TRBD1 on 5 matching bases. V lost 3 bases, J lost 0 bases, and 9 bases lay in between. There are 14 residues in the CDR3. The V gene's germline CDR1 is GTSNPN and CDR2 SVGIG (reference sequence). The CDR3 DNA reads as TGTGCCTGGAGGGCAGGGTATAGCAATCAGCCCCAGCATTTT. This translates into CAWRAGYSNQPQHF.

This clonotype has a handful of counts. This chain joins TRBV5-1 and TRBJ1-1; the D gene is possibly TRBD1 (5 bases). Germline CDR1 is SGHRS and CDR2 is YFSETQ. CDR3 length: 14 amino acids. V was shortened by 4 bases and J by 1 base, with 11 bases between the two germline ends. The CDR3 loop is CASSEDIRNTEAFF. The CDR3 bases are TGCGCCAGCAGCGAGGACATAAGGAACACTGAAGCTTTCTTT.

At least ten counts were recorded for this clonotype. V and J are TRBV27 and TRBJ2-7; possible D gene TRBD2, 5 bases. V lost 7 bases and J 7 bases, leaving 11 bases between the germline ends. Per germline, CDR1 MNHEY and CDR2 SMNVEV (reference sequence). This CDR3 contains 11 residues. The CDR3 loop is CASKFRTEQYF. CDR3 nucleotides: TGTGCCAGCAAGTTCAGGACTGAGCAGTACTTC.

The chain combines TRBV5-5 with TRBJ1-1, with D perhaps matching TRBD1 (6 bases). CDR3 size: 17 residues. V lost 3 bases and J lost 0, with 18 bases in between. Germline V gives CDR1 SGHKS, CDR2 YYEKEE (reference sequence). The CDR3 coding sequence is TGTGCCAGCAGCTCCCGGATTACCGGGGACATGAACACTGAAGCTTTCTTT. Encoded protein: CASSSRITGDMNTEAFF.

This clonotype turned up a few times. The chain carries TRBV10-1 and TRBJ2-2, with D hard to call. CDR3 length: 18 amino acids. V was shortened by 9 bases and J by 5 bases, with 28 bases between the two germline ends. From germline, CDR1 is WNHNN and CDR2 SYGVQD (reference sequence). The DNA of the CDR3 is TGCGCCAGGCAGACGGTCGTTTCCCTACTGAATCGTACCGGGGAGCTGTTTTTT. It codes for CARQTVVSLLNRTGELFF.

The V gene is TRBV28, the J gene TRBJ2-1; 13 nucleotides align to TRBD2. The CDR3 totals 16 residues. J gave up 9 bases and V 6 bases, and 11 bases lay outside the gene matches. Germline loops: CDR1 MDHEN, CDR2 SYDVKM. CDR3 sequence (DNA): TGTGCCAGCAGCGGAGGTACTAGCGGGAGGGGTCTTGAGCAGTTCTTC. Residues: CASSGGTSGRGLEQFF. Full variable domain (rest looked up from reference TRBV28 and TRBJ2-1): DVKVTQSSRYLVKRTGEKVFLECVQDMDHENMFWYRQDPGLGLRLIYFSYDVKMKEKGDIPEGYSVSREKKERFSLILESASTNQTSMYLCASSGGTSGRGLEQFFGPGTRLTVL.

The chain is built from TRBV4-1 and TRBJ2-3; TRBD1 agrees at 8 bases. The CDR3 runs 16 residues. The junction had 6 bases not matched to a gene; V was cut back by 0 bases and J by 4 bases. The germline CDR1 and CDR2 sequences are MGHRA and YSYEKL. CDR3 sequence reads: CASSQDPDRAPDTQYF. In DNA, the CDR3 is TGCGCCAGCAGCCAAGATCCGGACAGGGCACCAGATACGCAGTATTTT.

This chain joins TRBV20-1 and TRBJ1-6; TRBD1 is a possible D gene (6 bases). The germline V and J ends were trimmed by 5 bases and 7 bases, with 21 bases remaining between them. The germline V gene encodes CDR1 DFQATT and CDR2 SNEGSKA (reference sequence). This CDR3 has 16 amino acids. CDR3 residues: CSAGWTDYEKNSPLHF. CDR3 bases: TGCAGTGCTGGATGGACAGACTACGAGAAGAATTCACCCCTCCACTTT.

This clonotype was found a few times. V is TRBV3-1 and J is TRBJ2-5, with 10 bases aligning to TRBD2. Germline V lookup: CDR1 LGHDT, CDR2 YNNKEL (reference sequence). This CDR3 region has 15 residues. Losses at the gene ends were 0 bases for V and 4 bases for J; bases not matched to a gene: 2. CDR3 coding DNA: TGTGCCAGCAGCCAAGAGAGCGGGAGGGGAGAGACCCAGTACTTC. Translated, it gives CASSQESGRGETQYF.

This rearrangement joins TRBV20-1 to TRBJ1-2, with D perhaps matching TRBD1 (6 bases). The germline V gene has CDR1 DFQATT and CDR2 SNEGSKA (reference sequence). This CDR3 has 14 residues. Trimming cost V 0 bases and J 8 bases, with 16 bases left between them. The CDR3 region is CSARDAAGAVGYTF. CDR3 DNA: TGCAGTGCTAGAGATGCGGCGGGGGCCGTAGGCTACACCTTC.

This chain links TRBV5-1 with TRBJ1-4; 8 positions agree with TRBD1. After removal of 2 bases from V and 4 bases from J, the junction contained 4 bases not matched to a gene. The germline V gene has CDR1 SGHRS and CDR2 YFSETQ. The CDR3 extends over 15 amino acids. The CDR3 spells CASSLRTGYNEKLFF. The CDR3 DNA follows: TGCGCCAGCAGCTTACGGACAGGGTATAATGAAAAACTGTTTTTT.

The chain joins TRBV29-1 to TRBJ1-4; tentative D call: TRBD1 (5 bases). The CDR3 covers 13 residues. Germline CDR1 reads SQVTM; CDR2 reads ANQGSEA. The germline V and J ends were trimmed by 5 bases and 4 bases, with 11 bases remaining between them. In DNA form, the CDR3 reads TGCAGCGTTAACGGGGCGAATAATGAAAAACTGTTTTTT. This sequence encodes CSVNGANNEKLFF.

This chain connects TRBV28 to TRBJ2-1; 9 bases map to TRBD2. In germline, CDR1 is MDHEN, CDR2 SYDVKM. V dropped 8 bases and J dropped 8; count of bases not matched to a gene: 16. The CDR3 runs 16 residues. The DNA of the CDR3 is TGTGCCAGCGGGCTCGGTGCGGGAGGGCTGCTGGATGAGCAGTTCTTC. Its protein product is CASGLGAGGLLDEQFF.

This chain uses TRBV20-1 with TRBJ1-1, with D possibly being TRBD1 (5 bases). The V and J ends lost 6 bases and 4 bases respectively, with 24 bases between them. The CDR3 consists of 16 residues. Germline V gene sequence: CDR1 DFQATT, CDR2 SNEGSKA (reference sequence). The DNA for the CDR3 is TGCAGTGCCCGAGTGGGTAAAAGGGGCAGCGGCACTGAAGCTTTCTTT. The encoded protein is CSARVGKRGSGTEAFF.

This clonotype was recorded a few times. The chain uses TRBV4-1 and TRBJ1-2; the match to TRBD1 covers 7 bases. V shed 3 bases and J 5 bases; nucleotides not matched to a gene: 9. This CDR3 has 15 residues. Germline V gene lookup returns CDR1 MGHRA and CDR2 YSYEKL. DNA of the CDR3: TGCGCCAGCAGCCACTCGACAGGGTCCCTTTATGGCTACACCTTC. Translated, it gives CASSHSTGSLYGYTF.

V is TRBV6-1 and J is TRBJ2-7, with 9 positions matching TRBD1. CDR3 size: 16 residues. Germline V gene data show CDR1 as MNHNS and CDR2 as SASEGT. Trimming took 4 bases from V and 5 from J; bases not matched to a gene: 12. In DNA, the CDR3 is TGTGCCAGCAGTGTTGGGGCCGGGACAGGGTCGGACGAGCAGTACGTC. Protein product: CASSVGAGTGSDEQYV.

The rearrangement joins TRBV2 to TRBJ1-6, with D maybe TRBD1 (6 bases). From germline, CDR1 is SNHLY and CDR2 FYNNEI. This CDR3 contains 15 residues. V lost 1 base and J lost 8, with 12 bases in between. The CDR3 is CASSEVGGLDSPLHF. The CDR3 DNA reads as TGTGCCAGCAGTGAAGTCGGGGGGCTGGATTCACCCCTCCACTTT.

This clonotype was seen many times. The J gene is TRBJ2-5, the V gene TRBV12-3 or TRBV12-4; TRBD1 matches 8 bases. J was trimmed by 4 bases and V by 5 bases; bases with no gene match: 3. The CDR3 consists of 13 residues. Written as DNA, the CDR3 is TGTGCCAGCAGTATCACAGGGGGAGAGACCCAGTACTTC. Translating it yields CASSITGGETQYF.

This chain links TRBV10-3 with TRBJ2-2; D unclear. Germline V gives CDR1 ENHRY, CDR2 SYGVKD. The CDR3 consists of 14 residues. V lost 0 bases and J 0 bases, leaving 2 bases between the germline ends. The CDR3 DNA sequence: TGTGCCATCAGTGAGTCACCGAACACCGGGGAGCTGTTTTTT. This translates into CAISESPNTGELFF.